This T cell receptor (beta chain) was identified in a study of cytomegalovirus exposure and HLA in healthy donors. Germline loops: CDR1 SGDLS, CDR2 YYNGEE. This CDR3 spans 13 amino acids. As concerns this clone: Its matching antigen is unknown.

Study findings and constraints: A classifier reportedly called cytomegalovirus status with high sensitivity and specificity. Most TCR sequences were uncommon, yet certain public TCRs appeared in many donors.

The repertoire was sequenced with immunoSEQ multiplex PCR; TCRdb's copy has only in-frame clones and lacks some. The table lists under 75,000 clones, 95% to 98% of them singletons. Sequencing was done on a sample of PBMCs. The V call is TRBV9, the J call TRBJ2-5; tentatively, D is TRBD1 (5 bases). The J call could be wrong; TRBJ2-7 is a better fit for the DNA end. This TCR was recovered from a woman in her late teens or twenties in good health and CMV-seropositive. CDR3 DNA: TGTGCCAGCAACAAAGACAGCGCCTACGAGCAGTACTTC. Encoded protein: CASNKDSAYEQYF.